The text below deals with one T cell receptor (beta chain). In germline, CDR1 is MNHEY, CDR2 SVGAGI. This CDR3 has 15 residues. The V and J ends lost 2 bases and 7 bases, in that order; junction bases with no gene match: 3. Cells were sorted from thawed PBMC rested overnight and stained with GMM-loaded CD1B tetramer, viability dye and anti-CD3. The CD1B tetramers carried C32 glucose monomycolate purified from Rhodococcus equi. This specimen belongs to a study of T cells in tuberculosis. Data came from immunoSEQ multiplex PCR; TCRdb stores just in-frame clones and leaves some out. This table holds roughly 60,000 clones, 65% to 90% found once.

Source material: CD1b-GMM tetramer-negative cells sorted from PBMCs. This chain joins TRBV6-5 and TRBJ1-6; 9 nucleotides match TRBD1. The source is an adult woman with latent tuberculosis. The CDR3 DNA reads TGTGCCAGCAGTTACGGACAGGGGACAAATTCACCCCTCCACTTT. As protein: CASSYGQGTNSPLHF.